A single sample gave rise to the 19 T cell receptor beta chains below, sequenced in a study of CD8 T cells in ankylosing spondylitis. TCRdb itself ran the 5' RACE reads through MiXCR, one entry per CDR3 protein. The profile shows about 220,000 distinct CDR3 sequences, 8% to 11% of them singletons. Specimen: blood, either unsorted or a sorted T cell fraction (not recorded which). All receptors derive from a male donor with ankylosing spondylitis or in good health (not recorded which).

Details on this clonotype: The germline gene is not matched at one end of the junction; a read error may be the cause. This chain links TRBV2 with TRBJ2-7; D is uncertain. The germline V gene encodes CDR1 SNHLY and CDR2 FYNNEI. The CDR3 is 9 residues long. CDR3 sequence (DNA): TGTGCCAGCAGTGACAGGTCCTCCTTC. As protein: CASSDRSSF.

V gene TRBV12-3 or TRBV12-4 combines with J gene TRBJ2-7; D remains unclear. Trimming stripped 3 bases from V and 3 bases from J, with 15 bases between. The CDR3 covers 15 residues. CDR3 DNA sequence: TGTGCCAGCAGTTTCGCGGCATCAAAACACTACGAGCAGTACTTC. Protein product: CASSFAASKHYEQYF.

This clonotype turned up a few times. CDR3 residues: CASRPNSGGSTDTQYF. The DNA for the CDR3 is TGTGCCAGCAGACCCAATAGCGGGGGGAGCACAGATACGCAGTATTTT. The J gene is TRBJ2-3, the V gene TRBV7-2; 10 bases fit TRBD2. This CDR3 region has 16 residues. The V gene's germline CDR1 is SGHTA and CDR2 FQGNSA. V lost 6 bases, J lost 0 bases, and 6 bases stayed unmatched.

Many counts were recorded for this clonotype. The rearrangement links TRBV5-6 to TRBJ2-3; D gene uncertain. The germline V gene has CDR1 SGHDT and CDR2 YYEEEE. The CDR3 length is 16 residues. V shed 4 bases and J shed 2 bases, with 17 bases lying between them. Written as DNA, the CDR3 is TGTGCCAGCAGCCTCGAGACCCAAACATCCACAGATACGCAGTATTTT. Encoded protein: CASSLETQTSTDTQYF. The full variable domain, with the rest looked up from reference TRBV5-6 and TRBJ2-3, is DAGVTQSPTHLIKTRGQQVTLRCSPKSGHDTVSWYQQALGQGPQFIFQYYEEEERQRGNFPDRFSGHQFPNYSSELNVNALLLGDSALYLCASSLETQTSTDTQYFGPGTRLTVL.

As concerns this clonotype: A read error may account for a junction end that differs from germline. The V and J genes are TRBV20-1 and TRBJ2-3; 8 positions match TRBD2. This CDR3 has 13 residues. Germline lookup yields CDR1 DFQATT and CDR2 SNEGSKA (reference sequence). CDR3 bases: TGCAGTGCCAACCGGGGGGGTACAGATACGCGGTATTTT. Residues: CSANRGGTDTRYF.

In its sample, this clonotype was seen many times. This chain uses TRBV7-9 with TRBJ2-1; D is uncertain. The CDR3 covers 13 residues. Germline V CDR1 and CDR2: SEHNR, FQNEAQ (reference sequence). V lost 2 bases and J 5 bases, leaving 7 bases between the germline ends. The CDR3, as DNA: TGTGCCAGCAGCTTACGACTTAACAATGAGCAGTTCTTC. It is translated as CASSLRLNNEQFF. Filled out from reference TRBV7-9 and TRBJ2-1, the complete variable domain reads DTGVSQNPRHKITKRGQNVTFRCDPISEHNRLYWYRQTLGQGPEFLTYFQNEAQLEKSRLLSDRFSAERPKGSFSTLEIQRTEQGDSAMYLCASSLRLNNEQFFGPGTRLTVL.

This clonotype showed up just a few times. The rearrangement links TRBV5-1 to TRBJ2-1, with TRBD2 matching 9 bases. V trimming: 1 base; J trimming: 0 bases; junction bases outside the gene matches: 17. The CDR3 covers 21 residues. The germline V gene has CDR1 SGHRS and CDR2 YFSETQ. CDR3 in DNA: TGCGCCAGCAGCTTGTCCTTGGCGGGGGGGAGTAACTTTATCTCCTACAATGAGCAGTTCTTC. This codes for CASSLSLAGGSNFISYNEQFF. The full variable domain, rest sourced from reference TRBV5-1 and TRBJ2-1, is KAGVTQTPRYLIKTRGQQVTLSCSPISGHRSVSWYQQTPGQGLQFLFEYFSETQRNKGNFPGRFSGRQFSNSRSEMNVSTLELGDSALYLCASSLSLAGGSNFISYNEQFFGPGTRLTVL.

This clonotype was seen at least ten times. The CDR3 spells CASSWRKGEQYF. CDR3 DNA sequence: TGCGCCAGCAGCTGGAGAAAAGGCGAGCAGTACTTC. The chain has TRBV5-1 and TRBJ2-7; no clear D gene. Looked up from germline, CDR1 is SGHRS and CDR2 is YFSETQ. The CDR3 contains 12 residues. Trimming left V 3 bases short and J 6 bases short, with 10 bases between.

There are many counts of this clonotype. The V gene is TRBV5-1, the J gene TRBJ2-5, with unresolved D. The CDR3 contains 12 residues. Deletions cut 5 bases from V and 3 bases from J, with 8 bases between. Germline V gives CDR1 SGHRS, CDR2 YFSETQ. Here the CDR3 DNA reads TGCGCCAGCAGAGAACCAAAAGAGACCCAGTACTTC. Protein: CASREPKETQYF. The whole variable domain, filled in from reference TRBV5-1 and TRBJ2-5, reads KAGVTQTPRYLIKTRGQQVTLSCSPISGHRSVSWYQQTPGQGLQFLFEYFSETQRNKGNFPGRFSGRQFSNSRSEMNVSTLELGDSALYLCASREPKETQYFGPGTRLLVL.

This clonotype was found a few times. The CDR3 is CASGVLSSGNTIYF. The CDR3 DNA sequence: TGTGCCAGCGGAGTTTTAAGTTCTGGAAACACCATATATTTT. The chain employs TRBV2 and TRBJ1-3; no clear D. The ends were cut back, 8 bases at V and 1 base at J, with 12 bases in the middle. Germline-derived CDR1 and CDR2 are SNHLY and FYNNEI. This CDR3 is built from 14 residues.

V gene TRBV20-1 combines with J gene TRBJ1-6, with TRBD1 as a possible D gene (5 bases). V lost 6 bases to trimming and J lost 5 bases, with 17 bases between them. Germline-derived CDR1 and CDR2 are DFQATT and SNEGSKA (reference sequence). The CDR3 totals 15 residues. The CDR3 DNA follows: TGCAGTGCCGTGGGGCCCCGTTTTGATAATTCACCCCTCCACTTT. Amino acids: CSAVGPRFDNSPLHF.

This chain joins TRBV9 and TRBJ2-2; 7 bases agree with TRBD1. CDR3 length: 17 amino acids. Germline-derived CDR1 and CDR2 are SGDLS and YYNGEE. The V gene end was trimmed by 2 bases and the J gene end by 0 bases; junction bases not matched to a gene: 7. The CDR3 DNA is TGTGCCAGCAGCGTGAGGGGACAGAAAGCGAACACCGGGGAGCTGTTTTTT. Its translation: CASSVRGQKANTGELFF.

The V gene is TRBV5-1, the J gene TRBJ2-3; 11 bases match TRBD2. The CDR3 sequence is 15 residues long. V gave up 4 bases and J gave up 2 bases; unmatched junction bases: 3. Germline loops: CDR1 SGHRS, CDR2 YFSETQ. The CDR3 reads CASSPTSGDTDTQYF. The DNA of the CDR3 is TGCGCCAGCAGCCCGACTAGCGGGGACACAGATACGCAGTATTTT.

This clonotype was observed many times. As DNA, the CDR3 is TGTGCCAGCAGCACAACATTCGGGGGAAGCACAGATACGCAGTATTTT. This codes for CASSTTFGGSTDTQYF. This rearrangement joins TRBV25-1 to TRBJ2-3; possibly TRBD2 for D (6 bases). Trimming left V 6 bases short and J 0 bases short, with 16 bases between. CDR3 length: 16 residues. Germline V gene sequence: CDR1 MGHDK, CDR2 SYGVNS.

This clonotype showed up many times. The chain links TRBV20-1 to TRBJ1-2; D not resolved. This CDR3 spans 14 amino acids. Per the germline V gene, CDR1 is DFQATT and CDR2 is SNEGSKA (reference sequence). The ends were cut back, 4 bases at V and 4 bases at J, with 16 bases in the middle. The CDR3 sequence is CSAIPRARGYGYTF. The CDR3 DNA reads TGCAGTGCTATCCCCCGGGCCCGAGGCTATGGCTACACCTTC.

Many counts were recorded for this clonotype. The chain has TRBV6-5 and TRBJ1-5; D might be TRBD1 (6 bases). The CDR3 is made up of 14 amino acids. Germline lookup yields CDR1 MNHEY and CDR2 SVGAGI. V was shortened by 2 bases and J by 3 bases, with 8 bases between the two germline ends. The CDR3 loop is CASSYDRNNQPQHF. The CDR3 region has the DNA TGTGCCAGCAGTTACGACAGGAACAATCAGCCCCAGCATTTT.

This clonotype was seen ten or more times. The rearrangement joins TRBV3-1 to TRBJ1-6; D possibly corresponds to TRBD1 (6 bases). The germline V gene encodes CDR1 LGHDT and CDR2 YNNKEL (reference sequence). Between the trimmed V and J ends, which lost 3 bases and 8 bases, there was a span of 8 bases. This CDR3 comprises 13 residues. The chain's CDR3 is CASSQGADSPLHF. In nucleotides, the CDR3 is TGTGCCAGCAGCCAGGGGGCGGATTCACCCCTCCACTTT. The full variable domain, with the rest looked up from reference TRBV3-1 and TRBJ1-6, is DTAVSQTPKYLVTQMGNDKSIKCEQNLGHDTMYWYKQDSKKFLKIMFSYNNKELIINETVPNRFSPKSPDKAHLNLHINSLELGDSAVYFCASSQGADSPLHFGNGTRLTVT.

This clonotype was seen repeatedly, ten times or more. V and J are TRBV12-3 or TRBV12-4 and TRBJ2-1; D is ambiguous. The CDR3 extends over 15 amino acids. With 1 base removed from V and 5 bases from J, the gap between germline ends came to 12 bases. The chain's CDR3 is CASSLGQNINNEQFF. The CDR3 nucleotides are TGTGCCAGCAGTTTAGGTCAGAATATTAACAATGAGCAGTTCTTC.

In its sample, this clonotype was seen many times. The chain links TRBV12-3 or TRBV12-4 to TRBJ2-2; TRBD1 agrees at 7 bases. The CDR3 is 17 amino acids. With 2 bases clipped from V and 0 bases from J, the junction kept 6 bases outside the gene matches. CDR3 region: CASSLRRTGPNTGELFF. DNA for the CDR3: TGTGCCAGCAGTTTACGGCGGACAGGCCCGAACACCGGGGAGCTGTTTTTT.